This T cell receptor beta chain was identified during a study of STAT5B mutations in CD4+ large granular lymphocyte leukemia. Study results and caveats: Compared with healthy controls (2/35), patient top clones favored TRBV06 (8/27). Patient CD4-sorted repertoires stayed more clonal than healthy ones after leukemic-clone removal.

The germline V and J ends were trimmed by 9 bases and 3 bases, with 20 bases remaining between them. CDR3 length: 15 residues. Germline CDR1 MNHNY, CDR2 SVGAGI (reference sequence). Sequencing was at survey level. Assay: immunoSEQ multiplex PCR; the TCRdb copy retains only in-frame clones and omits some. This table has 3,000 to 4,000 clones, approximately 77% appearing once. With regard to this clone: Its antigen is as yet unknown.

This chain joins TRBV6-6 and TRBJ1-1; D perhaps matches TRBD1 (6 bases). Sequencing input: PBMCs. The TCR was taken from a man aged 55 to 70 with CD4+ T-cell large granular lymphocyte leukemia. The CDR3 reads CASNYRVVKDTEAFF. The CDR3 bases are TGTGCCAGTAATTACAGGGTAGTGAAGGACACTGAAGCTTTCTTT.